Following are 10 T cell receptor beta chains from one sample sequenced in a study of T cells in Graves' hyperthyroidism and ophthalmopathy. There were TCR beta CDR3 regions amplified from RNA transcripts. A first-round RT-PCR of the TCR CDR3 used the HTBI primer set. Each CDR3 protein gets one entry after TCRdb re-called the multiplex PCR reads with MiXCR. There are 500,000 to 650,000 distinct CDR3 sequences in the sample; 11% to 15% occur only once, and roughly 13% lies in the top ten. The specimen was blood. The receptors were sampled from a woman aged 40 to 55 with Graves' hyperthyroidism.

Note on this clonotype: This could be a read error, since a much larger clone is one nucleotide away. The chain couples TRBV12-3 or TRBV12-4 to TRBJ1-2; tentative D call: TRBD1 (5 bases). The CDR3 consists of 13 residues. The CDR3 protein is CANSFRRGYGYTF. DNA of the CDR3: TGTGCCAACAGTTTTCGTCGGGGGTATGGCTACACCTTC.

This clonotype was counted at least ten times. J is TRBJ2-2 and V is TRBV5-1; D perhaps matches TRBD2 (6 bases). Germline CDR1 and CDR2: SGHRS and YFSETQ. Trimming removed 4 bases at V and 0 bases at J, with 10 bases between. The CDR3 runs to 15 residues. The CDR3 is CASSLRESNTGELFF. The CDR3, as DNA: TGCGCCAGCAGCCTACGGGAGTCGAACACCGGGGAGCTGTTTTTT.

The table lists this clonotype with many counts. The V gene is TRBV11-2, the J gene TRBJ2-3; TRBD1 might be the D (6 bases). The ends were cut back, 5 bases at V and 2 bases at J, with 23 bases in the middle. Germline CDR1 SGHAT, CDR2 FQNNGV. The CDR3 totals 18 residues. The CDR3 bases are TGTGCCAGCAGCCATAGGGTGTTGGCAGGGGACCACACAGATACGCAGTATTTT. It codes for CASSHRVLAGDHTDTQYF.

This chain connects TRBV20-1 to TRBJ1-6; D call uncertain. V gave up 4 bases and J gave up 8 bases, with 0 bases separating them. The germline CDR1 and CDR2 sequences are DFQATT and SNEGSKA (reference sequence). The CDR3 runs to 9 residues. The chain's CDR3 is CSANSPLHF. For the CDR3, the DNA is TGCAGTGCTAATTCACCCCTCCACTTT.

This clonotype has ten or more counts. The chain couples TRBV12-3 or TRBV12-4 to TRBJ1-5, with a possible D match to TRBD1 (5 bases). This CDR3 has 16 amino acids. The V end lost 6 bases, the J end lost 2 bases, and 17 bases lay between the germline ends. The CDR3 DNA reads TGTGCCAGCAGCCAGGGCGGCGAGACAGGCAATCAGCCCCAGCATTTT. It is translated as CASSQGGETGNQPQHF.

This clonotype has ten or more counts. The rearrangement joins TRBV5-1 to TRBJ2-7; D might be TRBD1 (7 bases). The V gene's germline CDR1 is SGHRS and CDR2 YFSETQ. With 7 bases removed from V and 6 bases from J, the gap between germline ends came to 17 bases. The CDR3 totals 13 residues. As DNA, the CDR3 is TGCGCCAGCCGCGAACGACAGGGAGGCGAGCAGTACTTC. Encoded protein: CASRERQGGEQYF.

In its sample, this clonotype was seen a few times. The genes are TRBV2 and TRBJ2-4; D is possibly TRBD2 (5 bases). V shed 7 bases and J shed 8 bases, with 9 bases lying between them. CDR3 length: 11 residues. CDR1 and CDR2 (germline): SNHLY, FYNNEI. CDR3: CASTPGDIQYF. CDR3 nucleotides: TGTGCCAGCACCCCCGGGGACATTCAGTACTTC.

This clonotype appeared many times. This rearrangement joins TRBV6-2 or TRBV6-3 to TRBJ2-7; the D call may be TRBD1 or TRBD2 (5 bases each). CDR1 is MNHEY, CDR2 SVGEGT, per germline. Deletions cut 4 bases from V and 7 bases from J, with 11 bases between. The length of the CDR3 is 12 residues. CDR3 sequence (DNA): TGTGCCAGCAGTTGGGACCGAGTGGAGCAGTACTTC. It codes for CASSWDRVEQYF.

The sample holds many counts of this clonotype. J is TRBJ2-2 and V is TRBV12-3 or TRBV12-4, with 8 positions matching TRBD2. V shed 5 bases and J 5 bases; nucleotides not matched to a gene: 4. The CDR3 extends over 14 amino acids. CDR3 DNA: TGTGCCAGCAGTCCCGGGAGGGAAACCGGGGAGCTGTTTTTT. This codes for CASSPGRETGELFF.

This clonotype was seen at least ten times. The chain recombines TRBV28 with TRBJ2-2; the D gene could be TRBD1 or TRBD2 (5 bases each). V shed 3 bases and J shed 5 bases, with 13 bases lying between them. CDR1 is MDHEN, CDR2 SYDVKM, per germline. This CDR3 is built from 15 residues. CDR3 protein: CASSFWGSETGELFF. CDR3 DNA sequence: TGTGCCAGCAGTTTTTGGGGGAGTGAGACCGGGGAGCTGTTTTTT.